The 10 T cell receptor beta chains in this list originate from one sample, sequenced in a study of CD8 T cells in Susac syndrome. Random hexamers served to reverse transcribe about 0.45 to 1 ug RNA. One entry per CDR3 protein results from TCRdb running MiXCR on the immunoSEQ multiplex PCR reads. Here the sample spans some 120,000 distinct CDR3 sequences, more than 75% being singletons. Source material: CD8+ T cells from PBMCs. The receptors come from a human donor with multiple sclerosis.

This clonotype was picked up a small number of times. The chain is built from TRBV6-5 and TRBJ1-1, with D unresolved. Trimming shortened V by 0 bases and J by 4 bases, and 12 bases separated the two germline ends. The germline CDR1 and CDR2 sequences are MNHEY and SVGAGI. The CDR3 totals 15 residues. This chain's CDR3 is CASSYSRAISTEAFF. As DNA, the CDR3 is TGTGCCAGCAGTTACTCGAGAGCGATAAGCACTGAAGCTTTCTTT.

The chain joins TRBV30 to TRBJ2-7, with D maybe TRBD1 (5 bases). The V and J ends lost 2 bases and 0 bases respectively, with 17 bases between them. The CDR3 spans 16 residues. Per germline, CDR1 GTSNPN and CDR2 SVGIG (reference sequence). The DNA of the CDR3 is TGTGCCTGGAGTATACTCAGGGCAGCTAGCTCCTACGAGCAGTACTTC. This encodes CAWSILRAASSYEQYF.

The chain combines TRBV19 with TRBJ2-1; the match to TRBD1 covers 7 bases. V shed 3 bases and J 4 bases; nucleotides not matched to a gene: 6. The V gene's germline CDR1 is LNHDA and CDR2 SQIVND (reference sequence). The CDR3 totals 15 residues. This CDR3 is CASSILGQSYNEQFF. DNA of the CDR3: TGTGCCAGTAGTATCCTGGGACAGTCGTACAATGAGCAGTTCTTC. The full variable domain, with the rest looked up from reference TRBV19 and TRBJ2-1, is DGGITQSPKYLFRKEGQNVTLSCEQNLNHDAMYWYRQDPGQGLRLIYYSQIVNDFQKGDIAEGYSVSREKKESFPLTVTSAQKNPTAFYLCASSILGQSYNEQFFGPGTRLTVL.

The chain links TRBV20-1 to TRBJ1-1; tentative D call: TRBD1 (6 bases). This CDR3 has 13 amino acids. V dropped 6 bases and J dropped 2 bases, with 13 bases sitting between them. Germline CDR1 DFQATT, CDR2 SNEGSKA (reference sequence). For the CDR3, the DNA is TGCAGTGCAATGATAGGGGGAAACACTGAAGCTTTCTTT. Protein sequence: CSAMIGGNTEAFF.

This chain uses TRBV5-4 with TRBJ2-6; D is uncertain. Germline V CDR1 and CDR2: SGHNT, YYREEE (reference sequence). V lost 0 bases and J 0 bases, leaving 10 bases between the germline ends. This CDR3 is 17 amino acids long. This CDR3 reads CASSLGQAYSGANVLTF. The CDR3 DNA reads TGTGCCAGCAGCTTGGGGCAGGCTTACTCTGGGGCCAACGTCCTGACTTTC. Supplemented by reference TRBV5-4 and TRBJ2-6, the full variable domain reads ETGVTQSPTHLIKTRGQQVTLRCSSQSGHNTVSWYQQALGQGPQFIFQYYREEENGRGNFPPRFSGLQFPNYSSELNVNALELDDSALYLCASSLGQAYSGANVLTFGAGSRLTVL.

The chain uses TRBV7-9 and TRBJ2-7; 7 nucleotides agree with TRBD2. Trimming cost V 3 bases and J 6 bases; bases outside gene matches: 11. Germline values: CDR1 SEHNR, CDR2 FQNEAQ (reference sequence). The CDR3 runs to 15 residues. CDR3 region: CASSLAAGVVFEQYF. The CDR3 region has the DNA TGTGCCAGCAGCTTGGCGGCGGGAGTAGTGTTCGAGCAGTACTTC.

This chain links TRBV7-9 with TRBJ2-1; a possible D gene is TRBD2 (6 bases). This CDR3 is 13 amino acids long. From germline, CDR1 is SEHNR and CDR2 FQNEAQ (reference sequence). Trimming left V 5 bases short and J 3 bases short, with 8 bases between. CDR3 loop: CASSIGGYNEQFF. CDR3 in DNA: TGTGCCAGCAGCATCGGGGGCTACAATGAGCAGTTCTTC.

J is TRBJ2-2 and V is TRBV3-1; D uncertain. This CDR3 is 13 amino acids long. Germline V lookup: CDR1 LGHDT, CDR2 YNNKEL (reference sequence). V was cut by 0 bases and J by 5 bases, with 4 bases left in between. Written as DNA, the CDR3 is TGTGCCAGCAGCCAAGATCGGACCGGGGAGCTGTTTTTT. Amino acids: CASSQDRTGELFF.

The chain recombines TRBV29-1 with TRBJ1-2; 10 nucleotides agree with TRBD1. CDR1 is SQVTM, CDR2 ANQGSEA, per germline. V gave up 6 bases and J gave up 1 base; unmatched junction bases: 8. CDR3 length equals 15 residues. The CDR3 bases are TGCAGCGTGACAGGGGGCCCGGGGGTTAACTATGGCTACACCTTC. Amino acid sequence: CSVTGGPGVNYGYTF. The full variable domain, in which reference TRBV29-1 and TRBJ1-2 provide the parts outside the CDR3, is SAVISQKPSRDICQRGTSLTIQCQVDSQVTMMFWYRQQPGQSLTLIATANQGSEATYESGFVIDKFPISRPNLTFSTLTVSNMSPEDSSIYLCSVTGGPGVNYGYTFGSGTRLTVV.

The chain couples TRBV9 to TRBJ1-4; TRBD1 matches 7 bases. Per germline, CDR1 SGDLS and CDR2 YYNGEE. This CDR3 region has 15 residues. V lost 2 bases, J lost 6 bases, and 7 bases stayed unmatched. Here the CDR3 reads CASSVRTGDYEKLFF. The CDR3 nucleotides read TGTGCCAGCAGCGTTAGAACAGGGGATTATGAAAAACTGTTTTTT.